The sequence of this T cell receptor beta chain was determined in a study of post-analysis software for immune sequencing data. Overall study: Patients had relapsing-remitting, secondary progressive or progressive-relapsing multiple sclerosis; some lacked subtype. Study observations and caveats: Patients with multiple sclerosis recorded significantly lower normalized Chao1 diversity than controls, the study found. Relative to controls, patients had 5 or 6 TRBV segments at higher frequency, with TRBV5-6, TRBV5-1 and TRBV20-1 among these.

Every TCR beta cDNA library bore unique molecular identifiers. Input amounts of about 0.85 to 10 million T cells were used. These gave about 500,000 cDNA molecules, so each molecule approximated one T cell. TCRdb processed the PCR reads anew with MiXCR; each CDR3 protein has one entry. The data hold roughly 600,000 distinct CDR3 sequences, with 44% observed a single time. As concerns this clonotype: Its antigen is not known.

The CDR3 consists of 16 residues. Germline CDR1 reads SGHDT; CDR2 reads YYEEEE. The ends lost 4 bases at V and 0 bases at J; junction bases unmatched: 8. The clonotype was recovered from a girl aged 5 to 17 with multiple sclerosis. The chain links TRBV5-6 to TRBJ1-1; 8 positions agree with TRBD1. Material for sequencing was blood. The CDR3 protein is CASSLQGTGVNTEAFF. CDR3 DNA sequence: TGTGCCAGCAGCCTCCAGGGGACAGGTGTGAACACTGAAGCTTTCTTT.